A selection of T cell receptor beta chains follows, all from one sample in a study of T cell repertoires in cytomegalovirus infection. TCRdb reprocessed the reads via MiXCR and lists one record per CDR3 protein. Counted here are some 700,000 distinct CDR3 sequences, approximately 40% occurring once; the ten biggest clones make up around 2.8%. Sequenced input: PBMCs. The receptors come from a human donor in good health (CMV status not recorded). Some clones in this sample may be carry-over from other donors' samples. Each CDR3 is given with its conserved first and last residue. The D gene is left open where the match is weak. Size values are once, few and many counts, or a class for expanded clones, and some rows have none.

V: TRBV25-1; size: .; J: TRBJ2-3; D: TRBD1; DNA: TGTGCCAGCAGTCCCGGCGTGGGACAGCTCACAGATACGCAGTATTTT; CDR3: CASSPGVGQLTDTQYF
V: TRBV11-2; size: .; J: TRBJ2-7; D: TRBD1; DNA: TGTGCCAGCAGCTCGGGACAGGGTGCCAACGAGCAGTACTTC; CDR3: CASSSGQGANEQYF
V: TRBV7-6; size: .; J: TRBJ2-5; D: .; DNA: TGTGCCAGCAGCTTATTGGCTTCCCCACGGGAGACCAAGTACTTC; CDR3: CASSLLASPRETKYF
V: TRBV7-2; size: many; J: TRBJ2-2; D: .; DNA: TGTGCCAGCAGCTTAAACGGGGTTCCCGGGGAGCTGTTTTTT; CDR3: CASSLNGVPGELFF
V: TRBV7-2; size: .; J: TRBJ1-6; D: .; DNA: TGTGCCAGCATCTTATTGCAGGGGAATTCACCCCTCCACTTT; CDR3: CASILLQGNSPLHF
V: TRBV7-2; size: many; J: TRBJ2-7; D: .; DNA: TGTGCCAGCAGCCCTTATTCTGGGGACCTCTACGAGCAGTACTTC; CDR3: CASSPYSGDLYEQYF
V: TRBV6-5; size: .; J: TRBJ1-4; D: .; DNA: TGTGCCAGCAGTTACGGGGAGTTCGGACGCCAGAATAGACTGTTTTTT; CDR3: CASSYGEFGRQNRLFF
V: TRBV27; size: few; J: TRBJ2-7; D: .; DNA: TGTGCCAGCAGTCCCACAGTGCTCAGGTTGTACGAGCAGTACTTC; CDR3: CASSPTVLRLYEQYF
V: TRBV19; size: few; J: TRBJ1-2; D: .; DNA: TGTGCCAGTATGGGCCCAGGGGCGAACTATGGCTACACCTTC; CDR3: CASMGPGANYGYTF
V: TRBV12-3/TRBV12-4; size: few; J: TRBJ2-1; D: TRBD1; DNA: TGTGCCAGCAGTTTAGGAGGACAGGGGGGGCATGAGCAGTTCTTC; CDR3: CASSLGGQGGHEQFF
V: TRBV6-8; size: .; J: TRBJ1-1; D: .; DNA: TGTGCCAGCAGTTACTCGATTGGACACAACACTGAAGCTTTCTTT; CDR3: CASSYSIGHNTEAFF
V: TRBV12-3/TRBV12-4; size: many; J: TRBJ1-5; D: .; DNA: TGTGCCAGCAGTTTGGGGGGTCGTCAGCCCCAGCATTTT; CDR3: CASSLGGRQPQHF
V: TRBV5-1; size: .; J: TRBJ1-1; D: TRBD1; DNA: TGCGCCAGCAGCTTGGCGGGGACAGAGAACACTGAAGCTTTCTTT; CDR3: CASSLAGTENTEAFF
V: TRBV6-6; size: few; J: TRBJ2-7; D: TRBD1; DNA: TGTGCCAGCAGTTTGGGACAGGGGGGCTCCGAGCAGTACTTC; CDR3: CASSLGQGGSEQYF
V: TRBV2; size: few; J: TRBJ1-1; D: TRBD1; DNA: TGTGCCAGCACCTGGGACAGGGATAATACTGAAGCTTTCTTT; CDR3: CASTWDRDNTEAFF
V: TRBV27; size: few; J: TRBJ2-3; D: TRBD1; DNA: TGTGCCAGCAGTGGGGACAGGACCGACAAAGGCACAGATACGCAGTATTTT; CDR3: CASSGDRTDKGTDTQYF
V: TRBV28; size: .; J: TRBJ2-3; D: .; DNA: TGTGCCAGCAGTCGACCCCTTACCCGCACAGATACGCAGTATTTT; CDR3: CASSRPLTRTDTQYF
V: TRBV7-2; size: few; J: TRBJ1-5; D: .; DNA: TGTGCCAGCAGCTTATTCGCGGACGGGGCTAGCAATCAGCCCCAGCATTTT; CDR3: CASSLFADGASNQPQHF